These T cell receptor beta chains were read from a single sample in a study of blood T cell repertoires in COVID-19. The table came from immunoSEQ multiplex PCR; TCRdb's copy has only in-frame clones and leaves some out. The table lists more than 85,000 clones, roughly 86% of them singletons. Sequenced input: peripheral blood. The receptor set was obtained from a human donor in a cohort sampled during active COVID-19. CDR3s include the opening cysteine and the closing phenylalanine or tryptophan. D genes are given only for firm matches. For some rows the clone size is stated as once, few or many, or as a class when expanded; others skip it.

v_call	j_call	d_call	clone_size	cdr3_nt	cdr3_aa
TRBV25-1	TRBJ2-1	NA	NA	TGTGCCAGCAGTGTGCTAGCGCTGTACAATGAGCAGTTCTTC	CASSVLALYNEQFF
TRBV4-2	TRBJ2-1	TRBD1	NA	TGTGCCAGCCAAGCACAAGGGGGACAGGGAAGCAATGAGCAGTTCTTC	CASQAQGGQGSNEQFF
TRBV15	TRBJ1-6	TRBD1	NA	TGTGCCACTCGACAGGGTTATGATTCACCCCTCCACTTT	CATRQGYDSPLHF
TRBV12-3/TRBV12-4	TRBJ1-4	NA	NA	TGTGCCAGCAGTTTGGACAGCATTAAACTGTTTTTT	CASSLDSIKLFF
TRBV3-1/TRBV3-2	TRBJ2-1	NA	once	TGTGCCAGCAGCCAAAGGGGAAATGAGCAGTTCTTC	CASSQRGNEQFF
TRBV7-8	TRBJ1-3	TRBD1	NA	TGTGCCAGCAGCTTAACCCCGACAGGACACAGGGGGTCTGGAAACACCATATATTTT	CASSLTPTGHRGSGNTIYF
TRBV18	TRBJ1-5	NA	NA	TGTGCCAGCTCACCAGGGGAGGGGCAGCCCCAGCATTTT	CASSPGEGQPQHF
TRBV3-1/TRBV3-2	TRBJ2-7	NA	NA	TGTGCCAGCAGCCAAGAGTATCGGGACGAGCAGTACTTC	CASSQEYRDEQYF
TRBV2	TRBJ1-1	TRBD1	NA	TGTGCCAGCCTGCAGGGGGACACTGAAGCTTTCTTT	CASLQGDTEAFF
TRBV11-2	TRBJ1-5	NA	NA	TGTGCCAGCAGCTCCGTGGGGGGTCAGCCCCAGCATTTT	CASSSVGGQPQHF
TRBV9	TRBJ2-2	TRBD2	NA	TGTGCCAGCAGCGTAGGGGAGGGAGGCCGGACCGGGGAGCTGTTTTTT	CASSVGEGGRTGELFF
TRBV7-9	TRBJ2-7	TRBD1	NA	TGTGCCAGCAGCGTGGGACAGGGGGTAGCCTACGAGCAGTACTTC	CASSVGQGVAYEQYF
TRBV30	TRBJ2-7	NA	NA	TGTGCCTGGAGTGGGGGAGTTCGAATCTCCTACGAGCAGTACTTC	CAWSGGVRISYEQYF
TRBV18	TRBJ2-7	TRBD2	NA	TGTGCCAGCTCGGAGCTAGCGGGGGGTAAATACGAGCAGTACTTC	CASSELAGGKYEQYF
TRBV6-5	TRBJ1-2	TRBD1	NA	TGTGCCAGCAGCCCGACAGGGGTTCCTAACTATGGCTACACCTTC	CASSPTGVPNYGYTF
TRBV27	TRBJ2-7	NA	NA	TGTGCCAGCACCCTGAGGGGGGGGCACGAGCAGTACTTC	CASTLRGGHEQYF
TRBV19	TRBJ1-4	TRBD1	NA	TGTGCCAGCAGGACGACAGGGGCAACTAATGAAAAACTGTTTTTT	CASRTTGATNEKLFF
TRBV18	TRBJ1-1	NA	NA	TGTGCCAGCTCACCCCCGGGCGTGGCGGGGACTGAAGCTTTCTTT	CASSPPGVAGTEAFF
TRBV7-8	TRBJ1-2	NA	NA	TGTGCCAGCAGCTTAGGGCGGGGATCGGATGGCTACACCTTC	CASSLGRGSDGYTF
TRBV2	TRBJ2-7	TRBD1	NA	TGTGCCAGCAGTGAAGCGCCCAGGGGGACCTACGAGCAGTACTTC	CASSEAPRGTYEQYF
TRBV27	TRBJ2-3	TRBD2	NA	TGTGCCAGCAGTTTATCGTATCGCAGCCGGACTAGCGGGGACACAGATACGCAGTATTTT	CASSLSYRSRTSGDTDTQYF
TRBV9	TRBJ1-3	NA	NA	TGTGCCAGCGGGGAGGAGGTGTTAGCTGGAAACACCATATATTTT	CASGEEVLAGNTIYF
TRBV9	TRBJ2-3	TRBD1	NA	TGTGCCAGCAGCAGTCGCAGGGGGCGCGTCACAGATACGCAGTATTTT	CASSSRRGRVTDTQYF
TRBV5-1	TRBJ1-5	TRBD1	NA	TGCGCCAGCAGCTTGGCCCCTACAGGGGGCCAGCCCCAGCATTTT	CASSLAPTGGQPQHF